These T cell receptor beta chains were read from a single sample in a study of blood T cell repertoires in COVID-19. Profiled with immunoSEQ multiplex PCR; TCRdb holds only in-frame clones, not every one. Among about 360,000 clones listed, around 80% were seen once. The sequencing sample was made of peripheral blood. The receptors stem from a man aged 25-45 years with active or convalescent COVID-19. CDR3s include the opening cysteine and the closing phenylalanine or tryptophan. A D gene is named only where the DNA matches it firmly. The listing skips clone size in some rows; elsewhere it reads once, few, many or a size class.

D	V	J	size	CDR3	DNA
TRBD1	TRBV28	TRBJ1-5	few	CASRMGQRNQPQHF	TGTGCCAGCAGAATGGGACAGCGCAATCAGCCCCAGCATTTT
TRBD2	TRBV2	TRBJ2-7	-	CATITSGEGFYEQYF	TGTGCCACCATAACTAGCGGCGAAGGGTTCTACGAGCAGTACTTC
-	TRBV27	TRBJ1-2	-	CASSLSGGLNGYTF	TGTGCCAGCAGTTTATCTGGGGGACTGAATGGCTACACCTTC
TRBD1	TRBV11-2	TRBJ2-7	-	CASRRTGYEQYF	TGTGCCAGCAGGCGGACAGGCTACGAGCAGTACTTC
-	TRBV6-5	TRBJ2-2	once	CASSFRQGKAGELFF	TGTGCCAGCAGTTTCCGCCAGGGGAAAGCCGGGGAGCTGTTTTTT
-	TRBV7-2	TRBJ2-3	-	CASSPRDFSDTQYF	TGTGCCAGCAGCCCACGGGACTTTTCGGATACGCAGTATTTT
-	TRBV11-2	TRBJ1-2	-	CASSFLPRGYGYTF	TGTGCCAGCAGCTTCCTGCCCCGGGGCTATGGCTACACCTTC
TRBD2	TRBV7-2	TRBJ2-1	-	CASSLASSGEIRNEQFF	TGTGCCAGCAGCTTAGCGTCTAGCGGGGAAATTAGGAATGAGCAGTTCTTC
TRBD2	TRBV7-9	TRBJ2-1	-	CASSPPGGGRGNEQFF	TGTGCCAGCAGCCCGCCCGGCGGCGGGAGAGGTAATGAGCAGTTCTTC
-	TRBV5-3	TRBJ2-7	-	CARRRLGVVYEQYF	TGTGCCAGAAGGCGGCTAGGGGTCGTCTACGAGCAGTACTTC
-	TRBV7-6	TRBJ2-2	-	CASSLAGEWTLSTGELFF	TGTGCCAGCAGCTTAGCGGGCGAGTGGACTTTATCCACCGGGGAGCTGTTTTTT
TRBD1	TRBV19	TRBJ1-2	-	CASSEGGLNYGYTF	TGTGCCAGTAGTGAAGGGGGCCTTAACTATGGCTACACCTTC
TRBD1	TRBV25-1	TRBJ2-7	-	CASSVRDRDEQYF	TGTGCCAGCAGTGTCCGGGACAGGGACGAGCAGTACTTC
-	TRBV28	TRBJ2-3	-	CASRVAADTQYF	TGTGCCAGCAGAGTAGCGGCAGATACGCAGTATTTT
-	TRBV6-5	TRBJ2-1	-	CASSLAGPIYNEQFF	TGTGCCAGCAGTTTGGCGGGACCTATATACAATGAGCAGTTCTTC
-	TRBV18	TRBJ2-7	-	CASSPEGVGEQYF	TGTGCCAGCTCACCCGAGGGGGTTGGCGAGCAGTACTTC
TRBD1	TRBV9	TRBJ1-6	-	CASSTTGTGYNSPLHF	TGTGCCAGCAGCACAACCGGGACAGGGTACAATTCACCCCTCCACTTT
-	TRBV19	TRBJ1-5	-	CATSPRGGNQPQHF	TGTGCCACCTCCCCCCGAGGGGGAAATCAGCCCCAGCATTTT
TRBD1	TRBV5-4	TRBJ1-3	-	CASSTDRSRNTIYF	TGTGCCAGCAGCACGGACAGGTCTCGAAACACCATATATTTT
-	TRBV5-6	TRBJ1-4	-	CASSLRGFGNEKLFF	TGTGCCAGCAGCTTGCGGGGTTTTGGTAATGAAAAACTGTTTTTT
TRBD1	TRBV11-3	TRBJ2-3	-	CASSSSTGKTADTQYF	TGTGCCAGCAGCTCATCGACAGGGAAGACGGCAGATACGCAGTATTTT
TRBD2	TRBV10-3	TRBJ2-7	-	CAISGRLAGGEQYF	TGTGCCATCAGTGGGCGGCTAGCGGGGGGCGAGCAGTACTTC
TRBD1	TRBV6-2/TRBV6-3	TRBJ1-5	-	CASSADRAQPQHF	TGTGCCAGCAGTGCGGACAGGGCCCAGCCCCAGCATTTT
-	TRBV12-3/TRBV12-4	TRBJ2-7	-	CASNRGGSYEQYF	TGTGCCAGCAATCGGGGTGGGTCCTACGAGCAGTACTTC
-	TRBV11-3	TRBJ1-2	few	CASSLYGGNSGYTF	TGTGCCAGCAGCTTATACGGAGGGAATTCAGGCTACACCTTC
-	TRBV5-1	TRBJ2-1	-	CASSEQGYNEQFF	TGCGCCAGCAGCGAGCAGGGGTACAATGAGCAGTTCTTC
TRBD2	TRBV6-6	TRBJ2-5	-	CASSREGGGVIQYF	TGTGCCAGCAGTCGCGAGGGCGGGGGGGTTATCCAGTACTTC
-	TRBV6-1	TRBJ1-3	-	CASSESVPGNTIYF	TGTGCCAGCAGTGAGAGTGTTCCTGGAAACACCATATATTTT
TRBD1	TRBV6-6	TRBJ1-5	few	CASSYSKTGSNQPQHF	TGTGCCAGCAGTTACTCGAAGACAGGGAGCAATCAGCCCCAGCATTTT
TRBD1	TRBV2	TRBJ1-1	-	CASSDRGAGGTEAFF	TGTGCCAGCAGTGATAGGGGCGCAGGGGGCACTGAAGCTTTCTTT
TRBD1	TRBV9	TRBJ2-1	-	CASSGGTGRDWDEQFF	TGTGCCAGCAGCGGAGGGACAGGAAGGGATTGGGATGAGCAGTTCTTC
TRBD1	TRBV3-1/TRBV3-2	TRBJ1-1	-	CASSPRQGAYTEAFF	TGTGCCAGCAGCCCAAGACAGGGGGCGTACACTGAAGCTTTCTTT
TRBD2	TRBV5-6	TRBJ2-1	-	CASRTSGMPSYNEQFF	TGTGCCAGCAGGACTAGCGGAATGCCCTCCTACAATGAGCAGTTCTTC
-	TRBV7-2	TRBJ2-3	-	CASSLGPSLTDTQYF	TGTGCCAGCAGCTTAGGTCCTAGCCTAACAGATACGCAGTATTTT
TRBD1	TRBV6-5	TRBJ1-1	-	CASSYPGTGAFF	TGTGCCAGCAGTTACCCTGGGACAGGAGCTTTCTTT
-	TRBV9	TRBJ2-4	-	CASSPSGNIQYF	TGTGCCAGCAGCCCCTCGGGGAACATTCAGTACTTC
-	TRBV6-1	TRBJ2-1	-	CASSERRQRKGEQFF	TGTGCCAGCAGTGAAAGGAGACAGAGGAAGGGTGAGCAGTTCTTC
-	TRBV4-1	TRBJ1-1	-	CASSQVSPGTEAFF	TGCGCCAGCAGCCAAGTAAGTCCCGGCACTGAAGCTTTCTTT